A single sample is the source of the 18 T cell receptor beta chains below, sequenced in a study of blood T cell repertoires in COVID-19. TCRdb keeps only in-frame clones here, not all; method: immunoSEQ multiplex PCR. The repertoire holds 250,000 to 300,000 clones, approximately 86% seen once, with approximately 14% in the top ten. The sequenced sample consisted of peripheral blood. The receptors shown here come from a woman between 70 and 85 years old with COVID-19, enrolled during active disease.

V is TRBV27 and J is TRBJ2-7; D is ambiguous. CDR3 length: 13 amino acids. Germline V lookup: CDR1 MNHEY, CDR2 SMNVEV (reference sequence). Trimming cost V 5 bases and J 0 bases, with 8 bases left between them. As DNA, the CDR3 is TGTGCCAGCAGTGTTACAGTCTCCTACGAGCAGTACTTC. Amino acid sequence: CASSVTVSYEQYF.

The chain couples TRBV29-1 to TRBJ2-1; 9 bases agree with TRBD1. The CDR3 length is 14 residues. V lost 7 bases and J lost 7; bases outside the gene matches: 11. Germline CDR1 SQVTM, CDR2 ANQGSEA. The CDR3 loop reads CSASDRGGQNEQFF. The CDR3 coding sequence is TGCAGCGCCTCGGACAGGGGAGGCCAAAATGAGCAGTTCTTC.

This sequence joins TRBV3-1 (or the pseudogene TRBV3-2) and TRBJ1-6, with a tentative D call TRBD1 (5 bases). Germline assignment: CDR1 LGHDT and CDR2 YNNKEL (reference sequence). The germline V and J ends were trimmed by 5 bases and 5 bases, with 16 bases remaining between them. This CDR3 region has 16 residues. The chain's CDR3 is CASSGGGGVNNSPLHF. The CDR3, as DNA: TGTGCCAGCAGCGGTGGGGGGGGAGTCAATAATTCACCCCTCCACTTT.

V gene TRBV18 combines with J gene TRBJ2-5, with a weak D call TRBD1 (5 bases). The CDR3 spans 13 residues. The germline gives CDR1 KGHSH, CDR2 LQKENI. The V and J ends lost 3 bases and 4 bases respectively, with 9 bases between them. Written as DNA, the CDR3 is TGTGCCAGCTCACCGGGTAGGGGAGAGACCCAGTACTTC. Encoded protein: CASSPGRGETQYF.

V usage is TRBV24-1 and J usage is TRBJ2-3; a weak D match, TRBD2 (5 bases). The V end lost 2 bases, the J end lost 2 bases, and 7 bases lay between the germline ends. Germline values: CDR1 KGHDR, CDR2 SFDVKD. This CDR3 is 14 amino acids long. Here the CDR3 DNA reads TGTGCCACCAGTGATTCGGACTCCACAGATACGCAGTATTTT. Its translation: CATSDSDSTDTQYF.

The chain employs TRBV5-6 and TRBJ1-5; TRBD1 matches 7 bases. The CDR3 covers 15 residues. Germline assignment: CDR1 SGHDT and CDR2 YYEEEE. V shed 4 bases, J shed 2 bases, and the junction held 6 bases outside the gene matches. The CDR3, as DNA: TGTGCCAGCAGCACACGGGACAGCGGCAATCAGCCCCAGCATTTT. This translates into CASSTRDSGNQPQHF.

The gene calls are TRBV10-2 and TRBJ2-3, with D possibly being TRBD2 (5 bases). CDR1 is WSHSY and CDR2 is SAAADI in the germline V gene. CDR3 size: 16 residues. Trimming left V 6 bases short and J 4 bases short, with 20 bases between. CDR3 amino acids: CASSPGRAPAADTQYF. The DNA for the CDR3 is TGCGCCAGCAGCCCTGGGCGGGCCCCGGCCGCAGATACGCAGTATTTT.

CDR3 residues: CATSDTGSDGYTF. In DNA form, the CDR3 reads TGTGCCACCAGTGATACAGGGTCGGATGGCTACACCTTC. The V and J genes are TRBV24-1 and TRBJ1-2; maybe TRBD1 (6 bases). The V and J ends lost 3 bases and 6 bases respectively, with 10 bases between them. Germline-derived CDR1 and CDR2 are KGHDR and SFDVKD. CDR3 length: 13 amino acids.

The V and J genes are TRBV14 and TRBJ1-3, with a possible D match to TRBD1 (6 bases). Trimming removed 4 bases from V and 0 bases from J, with 16 bases in between. The CDR3 consists of 17 residues. Germline V gene data show CDR1 as SGHDN and CDR2 as FVKESK. For the CDR3, the DNA is TGTGCCAGCAGCCTGGACGGGACACCGAGCTCTGGAAACACCATATATTTT. Its protein is CASSLDGTPSSGNTIYF.

The chain carries TRBV29-1 and TRBJ1-2; 11 nucleotides align to TRBD1. This CDR3 region has 13 residues. Germline-derived CDR1 and CDR2 are SQVTM and ANQGSEA. Germline trimming cut 4 bases from V and 6 bases from J; bases unmatched to any gene: 4. This CDR3 reads CSVVGQGGNGYTF. CDR3 DNA: TGCAGCGTTGTGGGACAGGGGGGAAATGGCTACACCTTC.

This chain joins TRBV9 and TRBJ1-5, with TRBD1 matching over 7 bases. CDR1 and CDR2 (germline): SGDLS, YYNGEE. The CDR3 runs to 14 residues. V gave up 4 bases and J gave up 7 bases; unmatched junction bases: 8. CDR3 DNA: TGTGCCAGCAGCCTCGGGGACAGTAGCCAGCCCCAGCATTTT. It translates to CASSLGDSSQPQHF.

The chain links TRBV5-1 to TRBJ2-5; TRBD2 aligns across 12 bases. The length of the CDR3 is 17 residues. V shed 1 base and J 2 bases; nucleotides not matched to a gene: 6. Germline CDR1 and CDR2: SGHRS and YFSETQ. CDR3 region: CASSLRLAGATQETQYF. The CDR3 DNA reads TGCGCCAGCAGCTTGCGACTAGCGGGGGCAACACAAGAGACCCAGTACTTC.

The chain employs TRBV28 and TRBJ1-2, with TRBD1 matching over 7 bases. The CDR3 consists of 14 residues. The germline V gene has CDR1 MDHEN and CDR2 SYDVKM. V lost 6 bases to trimming and J lost 4 bases; unmatched junction nucleotides: 8. CDR3 in DNA: TGTGCCAGCAGCTCACCGGGACAGCCCTATGGCTACACCTTC. As protein: CASSSPGQPYGYTF.

In DNA form, the CDR3 reads TGTGCCAGCAGCGTAGGTTCTGCAACTAATGAAAAACTGTTTTTT. It specifies CASSVGSATNEKLFF. This rearrangement joins TRBV9 to TRBJ1-4; D remains ambiguous. Germline CDR1 is SGDLS and CDR2 is YYNGEE. V lost 0 bases and J 0 bases, leaving 6 bases between the germline ends. CDR3 length equals 15 residues.

The chain couples TRBV25-1 to TRBJ1-2, with TRBD1 identical over 8 bases. V was clipped by 4 bases and J by 5 bases; unmatched bases: 3. Germline V CDR1 and CDR2: MGHDK, SYGVNS. The CDR3 covers 13 residues. DNA of the CDR3: TGTGCCAGCAGTGGGGGACAGGAGTATGGCTACACCTTC. Translated: CASSGGQEYGYTF.

This clone is a singleton in its sample. The chain carries TRBV5-8 and TRBJ1-2; TRBD1 aligns across 7 bases. V gave up 5 bases and J gave up 0 bases; unmatched junction bases: 13. This CDR3 is built from 17 residues. Germline CDR1 and CDR2: SGHTS and YDEGEE. The CDR3 sequence: CASSDITGTEANYGYTF. CDR3 coding DNA: TGTGCCAGCAGTGACATAACCGGGACAGAAGCTAACTATGGCTACACCTTC.

This chain connects TRBV19 to TRBJ2-1; the D gene is possibly TRBD1 (5 bases). This CDR3 has 11 residues. CDR1 is LNHDA, CDR2 SQIVND, per germline (reference sequence). V lost 6 bases and J lost 5, with 5 bases in between. DNA for the CDR3: TGTGCCAGTAGGGACAACAATGAGCAGTTCTTC. The encoded protein is CASRDNNEQFF.

This clone occurred a few times. This rearrangement joins TRBV5-1 to TRBJ1-4; TRBD1 is a possible D gene (5 bases). V was trimmed by 7 bases and J by 0 bases, leaving 16 bases between them. Germline assignment: CDR1 SGHRS and CDR2 YFSETQ. The length of the CDR3 is 16 residues. CDR3 DNA: TGCGCCAGCCATTCGGGCCCGGGGGCAACTAATGAAAAACTGTTTTTT. Encoded protein: CASHSGPGATNEKLFF.